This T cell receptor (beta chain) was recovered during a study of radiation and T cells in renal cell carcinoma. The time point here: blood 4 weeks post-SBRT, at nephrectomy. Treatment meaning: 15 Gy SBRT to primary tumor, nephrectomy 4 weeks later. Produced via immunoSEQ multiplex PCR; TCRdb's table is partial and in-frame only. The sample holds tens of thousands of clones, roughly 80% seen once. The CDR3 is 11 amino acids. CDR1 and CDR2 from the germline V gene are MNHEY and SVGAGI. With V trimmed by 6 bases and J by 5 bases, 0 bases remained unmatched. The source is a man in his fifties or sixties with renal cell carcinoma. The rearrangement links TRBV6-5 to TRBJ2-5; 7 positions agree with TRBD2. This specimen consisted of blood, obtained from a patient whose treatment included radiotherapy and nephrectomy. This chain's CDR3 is CASSGGETQYF. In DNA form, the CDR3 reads TGTGCCAGCAGCGGGGGGGAGACCCAGTACTTC.